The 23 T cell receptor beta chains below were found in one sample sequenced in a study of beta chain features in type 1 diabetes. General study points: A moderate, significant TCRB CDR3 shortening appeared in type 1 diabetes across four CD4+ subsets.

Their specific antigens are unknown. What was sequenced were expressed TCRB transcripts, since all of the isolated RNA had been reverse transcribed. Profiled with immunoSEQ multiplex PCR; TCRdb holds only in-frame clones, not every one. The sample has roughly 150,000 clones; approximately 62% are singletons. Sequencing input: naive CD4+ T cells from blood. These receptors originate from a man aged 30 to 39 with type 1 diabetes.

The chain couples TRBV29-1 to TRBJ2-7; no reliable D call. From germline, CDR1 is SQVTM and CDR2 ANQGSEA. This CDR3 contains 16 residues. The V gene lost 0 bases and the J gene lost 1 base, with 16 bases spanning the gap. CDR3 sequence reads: CSVEDPSVTTSYEQYF. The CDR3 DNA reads TGCAGCGTTGAAGATCCTTCGGTGACAACTTCCTACGAGCAGTACTTC.

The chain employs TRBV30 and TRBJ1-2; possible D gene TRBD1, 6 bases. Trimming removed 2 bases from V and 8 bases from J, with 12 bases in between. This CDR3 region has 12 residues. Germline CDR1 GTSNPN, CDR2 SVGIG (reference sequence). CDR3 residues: CAWSSTGKGYTF. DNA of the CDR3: TGTGCCTGGAGTTCCACAGGGAAAGGCTACACCTTC. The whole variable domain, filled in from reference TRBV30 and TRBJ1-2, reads SQTIHQWPATLVQPVGSPLSLECTVEGTSNPNLYWYRQAAGRGLQLLFYSVGIGQISSEVPQNLSASRPQDRQFILSSKKLLLSDSGFYLCAWSSTGKGYTFGSGTRLTVV.

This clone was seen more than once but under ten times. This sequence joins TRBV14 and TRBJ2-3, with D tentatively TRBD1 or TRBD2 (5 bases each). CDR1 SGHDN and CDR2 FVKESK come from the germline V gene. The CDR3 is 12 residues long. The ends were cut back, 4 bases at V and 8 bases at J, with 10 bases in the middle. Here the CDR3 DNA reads TGTGCCAGCAGCCTCCGGGACCGTACGCAGTATTTT. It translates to CASSLRDRTQYF.

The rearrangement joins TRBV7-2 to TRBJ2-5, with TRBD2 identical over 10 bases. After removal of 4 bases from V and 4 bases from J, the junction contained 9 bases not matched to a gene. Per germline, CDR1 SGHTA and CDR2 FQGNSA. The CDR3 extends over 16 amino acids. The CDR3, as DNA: TGTGCCAGCAGCTCAAAAGCGGGGGGGCCTCGAGAGACCCAGTACTTC. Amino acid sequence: CASSSKAGGPRETQYF. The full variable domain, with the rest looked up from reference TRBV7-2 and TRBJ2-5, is GAGVSQSPSNKVTEKGKDVELRCDPISGHTALYWYRQSLGQGLEFLIYFQGNSAPDKSGLPSDRFSAERTGGSVSTLTIQRTQQEDSAVYLCASSSKAGGPRETQYFGPGTRLLVL.

The DNA of the CDR3 is TGTGCCAGCAGCGTTAGCGGGGGGGCCGCCTACAATGAGCAGTTCTTC. Its protein product is CASSVSGGAAYNEQFF. The J gene is TRBJ2-1, the V gene TRBV9; TRBD2 matches at 11 bases. CDR1 SGDLS and CDR2 YYNGEE come from the germline V gene. Trimming removed 2 bases from V and 2 bases from J; junction bases left unmatched: 3. The CDR3 is 16 residues long.

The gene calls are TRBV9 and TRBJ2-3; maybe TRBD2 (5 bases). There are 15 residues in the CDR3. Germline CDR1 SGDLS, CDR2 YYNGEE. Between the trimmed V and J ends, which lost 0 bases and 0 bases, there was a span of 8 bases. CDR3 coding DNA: TGTGCCAGCAGCGTAGCGGGGTCCAGCACAGATACGCAGTATTTT. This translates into CASSVAGSSTDTQYF.

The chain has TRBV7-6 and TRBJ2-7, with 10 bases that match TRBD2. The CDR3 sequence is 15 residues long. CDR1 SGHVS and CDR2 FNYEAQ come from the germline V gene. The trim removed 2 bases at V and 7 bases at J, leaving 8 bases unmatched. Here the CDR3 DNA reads TGTGCCAGCAGCTTAAGGACTAGCGGCCTGGGAGAGCAGTACTTC. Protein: CASSLRTSGLGEQYF.

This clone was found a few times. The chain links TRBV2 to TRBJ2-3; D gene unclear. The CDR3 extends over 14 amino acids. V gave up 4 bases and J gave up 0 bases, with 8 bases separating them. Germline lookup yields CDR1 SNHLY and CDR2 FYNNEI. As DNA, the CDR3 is TGTGCCAGCAGTGTTGGCAGCAGCACAGATACGCAGTATTTT. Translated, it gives CASSVGSSTDTQYF.

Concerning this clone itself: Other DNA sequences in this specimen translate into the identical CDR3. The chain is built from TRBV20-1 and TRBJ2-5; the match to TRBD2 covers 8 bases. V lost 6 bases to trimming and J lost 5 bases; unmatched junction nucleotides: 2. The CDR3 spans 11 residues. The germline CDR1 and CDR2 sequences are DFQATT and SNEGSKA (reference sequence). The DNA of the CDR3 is TGCAGTGCCCGGACTAGCGAGACCCAGTACTTC. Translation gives CSARTSETQYF.

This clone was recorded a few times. The CDR3 spells CSVRQGAFGYTF. CDR3 DNA sequence: TGCAGCGTGCGGCAGGGGGCATTTGGCTACACCTTC. This rearrangement joins TRBV29-1 to TRBJ1-2; the match to TRBD1 covers 8 bases. The ends lost 6 bases at V and 7 bases at J; junction bases unmatched: 7. Germline-derived CDR1 and CDR2 are SQVTM and ANQGSEA. This CDR3 has 12 residues.

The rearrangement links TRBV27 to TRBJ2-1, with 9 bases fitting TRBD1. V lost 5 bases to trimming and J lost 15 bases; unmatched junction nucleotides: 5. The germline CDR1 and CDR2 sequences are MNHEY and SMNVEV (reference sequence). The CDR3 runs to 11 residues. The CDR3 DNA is TGTGCCAGCAGTCCCGGGACAGGGCTGTTCTTC. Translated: CASSPGTGLFF.

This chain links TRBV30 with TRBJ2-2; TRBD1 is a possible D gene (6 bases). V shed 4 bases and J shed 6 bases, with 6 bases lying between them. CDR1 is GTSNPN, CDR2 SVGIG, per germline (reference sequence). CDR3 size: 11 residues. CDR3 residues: CAWKGAGELFF. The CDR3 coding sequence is TGTGCCTGGAAGGGGGCCGGGGAGCTGTTTTTT.

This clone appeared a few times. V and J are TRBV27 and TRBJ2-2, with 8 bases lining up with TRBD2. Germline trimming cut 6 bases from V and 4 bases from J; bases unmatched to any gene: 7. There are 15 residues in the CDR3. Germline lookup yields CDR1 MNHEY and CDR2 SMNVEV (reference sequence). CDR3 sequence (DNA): TGTGCCAGCAGAAACGGGGGGGCCCCCACCGGGGAGCTGTTTTTT. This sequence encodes CASRNGGAPTGELFF.

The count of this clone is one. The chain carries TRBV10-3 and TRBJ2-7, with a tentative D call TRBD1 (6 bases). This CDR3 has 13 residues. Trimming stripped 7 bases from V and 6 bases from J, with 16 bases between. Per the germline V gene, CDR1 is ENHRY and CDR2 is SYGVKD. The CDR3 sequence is CAITSVEGVEQYF. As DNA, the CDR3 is TGTGCCATCACGAGCGTAGAGGGGGTCGAGCAGTACTTC.

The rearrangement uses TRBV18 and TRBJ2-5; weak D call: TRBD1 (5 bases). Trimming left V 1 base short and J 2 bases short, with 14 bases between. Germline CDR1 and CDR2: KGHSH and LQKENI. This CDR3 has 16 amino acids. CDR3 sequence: CASSPRARGLQETQYF. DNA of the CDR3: TGTGCCAGCTCACCACGGGCTAGGGGCCTACAAGAGACCCAGTACTTC.

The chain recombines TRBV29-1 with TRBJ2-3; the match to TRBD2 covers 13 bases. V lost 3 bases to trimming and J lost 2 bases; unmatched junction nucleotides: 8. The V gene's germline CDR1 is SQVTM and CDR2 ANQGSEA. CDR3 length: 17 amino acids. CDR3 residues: CSVDKGLAGPNTDTQYF. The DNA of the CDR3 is TGCAGCGTTGATAAGGGACTAGCGGGACCCAACACAGATACGCAGTATTTT.

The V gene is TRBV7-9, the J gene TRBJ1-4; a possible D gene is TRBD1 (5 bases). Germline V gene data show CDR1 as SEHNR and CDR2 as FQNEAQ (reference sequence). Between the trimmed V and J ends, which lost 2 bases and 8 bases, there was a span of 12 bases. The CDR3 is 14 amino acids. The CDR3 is CASSLRTGTEKLFF. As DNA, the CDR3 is TGTGCCAGCAGCTTACGGACGGGGACGGAAAAACTGTTTTTT. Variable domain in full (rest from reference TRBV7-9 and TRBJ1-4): DTGVSQNPRHKITKRGQNVTFRCDPISEHNRLYWYRQTLGQGPEFLTYFQNEAQLEKSRLLSDRFSAERPKGSFSTLEIQRTEQGDSAMYLCASSLRTGTEKLFFGSGTQLSVL.

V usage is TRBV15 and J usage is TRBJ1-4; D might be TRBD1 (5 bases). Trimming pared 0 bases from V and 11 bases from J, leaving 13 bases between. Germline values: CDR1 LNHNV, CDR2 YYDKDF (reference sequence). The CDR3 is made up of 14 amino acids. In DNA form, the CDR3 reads TGTGCCACCAGCAGAGAATCCGGAGGGGACAAACTGTTTTTT. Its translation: CATSRESGGDKLFF.

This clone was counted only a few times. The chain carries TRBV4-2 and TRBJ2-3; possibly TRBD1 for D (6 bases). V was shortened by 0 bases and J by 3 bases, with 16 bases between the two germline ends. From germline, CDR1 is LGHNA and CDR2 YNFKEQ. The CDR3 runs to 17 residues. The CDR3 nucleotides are TGTGCCAGCAGCCAAGATCGGGACATGCCAGGGACAGATACGCAGTATTTT. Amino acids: CASSQDRDMPGTDTQYF.

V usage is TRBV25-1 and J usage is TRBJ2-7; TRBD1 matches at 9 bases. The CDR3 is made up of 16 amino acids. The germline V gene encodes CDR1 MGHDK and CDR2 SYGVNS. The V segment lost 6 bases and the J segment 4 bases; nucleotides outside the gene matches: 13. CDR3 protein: CASSPTGGNTLYEQYF. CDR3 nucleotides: TGTGCCAGCAGCCCCACAGGGGGCAATACGTTGTACGAGCAGTACTTC.

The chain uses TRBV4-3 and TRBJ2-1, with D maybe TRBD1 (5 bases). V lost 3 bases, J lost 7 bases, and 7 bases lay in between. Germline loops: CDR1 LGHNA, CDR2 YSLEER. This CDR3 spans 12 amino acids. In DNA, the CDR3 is TGCGCCAGCAGCCATTCAGGGAATGAGCAGTTCTTC. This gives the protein CASSHSGNEQFF.

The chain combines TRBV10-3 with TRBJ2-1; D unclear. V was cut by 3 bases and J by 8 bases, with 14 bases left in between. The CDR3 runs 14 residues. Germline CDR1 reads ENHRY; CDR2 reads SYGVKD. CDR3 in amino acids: CAISDIALGDEQFF. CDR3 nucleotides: TGTGCCATCAGTGATATCGCACTTGGCGATGAGCAGTTCTTC.

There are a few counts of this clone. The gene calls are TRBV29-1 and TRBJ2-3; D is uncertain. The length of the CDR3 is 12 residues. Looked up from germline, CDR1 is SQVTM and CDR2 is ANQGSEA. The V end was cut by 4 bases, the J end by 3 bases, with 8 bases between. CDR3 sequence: CSVVRETDTQYF. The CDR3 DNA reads TGCAGCGTTGTGAGAGAGACAGATACGCAGTATTTT.